This T cell receptor beta chain stems from a study of metastatic and nonmetastatic thyroid tumors. General study results and limits: It was reported that TCR beta diversity was significantly higher in malignant thyroid tumors than benign nodules, in blood and tumor.

All patients were treatment-naive before thyroid surgery. Per the study methods: The distant-metastasis classifier for papillary thyroid cancer was built from CDR3 differences across clinicopathological groups. TCRdb re-called the PCR reads via MiXCR. The V and J calls shown here were made by TCRdb, not taken from the authors' results. This sample has roughly 23,000 clones; around 21% occur once, and the top ten carry 10% to 15%. This clone was seen many times. Its cognate antigen is unknown. The sequenced material came from blood. The TCR was taken from a male donor with papillary thyroid cancer or a benign thyroid nodule (not recorded which). Some clones in this sample may be carry-over from other donors' samples.

CDR3 nucleotides: TGTGCCAGCAGGGGACAGGGGGGCCGTTCACCCCTCCACTTT. Translation: CASRGQGGRSPLHF. The V call is TRBV2, the J call TRBJ1-6, with 11 bases identical to TRBD1. The J segment lost 9 bases and the V segment lost 6 bases, leaving 4 bases of the junction unmatched. CDR3 length equals 14 residues. CDR1 and CDR2 (germline): SNHLY, FYNNEI.